This TCR beta chain was profiled in a study of identical twins. TCRdb independently ran MiXCR on the 5' RACE reads; one entry per CDR3 protein. The sample contains fewer than 350,000 distinct CDR3 sequences, approximately 8.5% of which appear only once. This clonotype was counted ten times or more. These same records also appear under a second study, on yellow fever vaccine responses in identical twins.

Sequencing input: memory (CD45RO+) T cells sorted from blood. The clonotype originates from a woman under 30 in good health.

CDR3 coding DNA: TGTGCCAGCAGCTTAGCGGCGGTAGTCAGGCAAGAGACCCAGTACTTC. This translates into CASSLAAVVRQETQYF. This rearrangement joins TRBV7-9 to TRBJ2-5; D is unresolved. CDR1 is SEHNR, CDR2 FQNEAQ, per germline (reference sequence). This CDR3 comprises 16 residues. Trimming pared 0 bases from V and 2 bases from J, leaving 13 bases between.